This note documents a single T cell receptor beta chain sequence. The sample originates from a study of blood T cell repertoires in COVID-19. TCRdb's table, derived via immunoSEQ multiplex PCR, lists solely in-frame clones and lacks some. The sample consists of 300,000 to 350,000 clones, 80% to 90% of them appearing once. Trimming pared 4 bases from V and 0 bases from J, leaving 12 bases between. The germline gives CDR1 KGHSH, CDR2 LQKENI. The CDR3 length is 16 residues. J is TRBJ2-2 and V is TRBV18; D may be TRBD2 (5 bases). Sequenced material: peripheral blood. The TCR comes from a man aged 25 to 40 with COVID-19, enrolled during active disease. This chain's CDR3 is CASSLQTIPNTGELFF. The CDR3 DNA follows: TGTGCCAGCTCACTTCAGACTATCCCGAACACCGGGGAGCTGTTTTTT. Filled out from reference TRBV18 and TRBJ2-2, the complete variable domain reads NAGVMQNPRHLVRRRGQEARLRCSPMKGHSHVYWYRQLPEEGLKFMVYLQKENIIDESGMPKERFSAEFPKEGPSILRIQQVVRGDSAAYFCASSLQTIPNTGELFFGEGSRLTVL.